This paragraph covers one T cell receptor beta chain sequence. Its antigen is unknown. These data come from a study of OX40 agonist ivuxolimab in advanced cancers. On the study more broadly: Patients achieving partial responses numbered three: one hepatocellular carcinoma case and two cutaneous melanoma cases. Whole-study findings and limits: Certain nonresponders additionally had low normalized T-cell clonal expansion.

The data were produced by immunoSEQ multiplex PCR, yet TCRdb's version contains in-frame clones alone and is incomplete. The data show around 120,000 clones, approximately 90% seen once. Sequencing was performed on CD4+ or CD8+ T cells sorted from blood, taken in a trial of the OX40 agonist ivuxolimab. This receptor was obtained from an adult with an advanced solid tumor such as melanoma, head and neck, liver or kidney cancer.

The CDR3 region is CASSPGQKPTDTQYF. CDR3 nucleotide sequence: TGTGCCAGCAGCCCGGGACAGAAACCCACAGATACGCAGTATTTT. The chain uses TRBV7-9 and TRBJ2-3, with 7 bases lining up with TRBD1. J lost 2 bases, V lost 5 bases, and 7 bases had no gene match. CDR3 length: 15 amino acids. Germline V lookup: CDR1 SEHNR, CDR2 FQNEAQ (reference sequence).